This TCR beta chain was sequenced during a study of identical twins. TCRdb itself ran the 5' RACE reads through MiXCR, one entry per CDR3 protein. The sample consists of about 520,000 distinct CDR3 sequences, 22% of them appearing once. This clonotype turned up a few times. Germline V CDR1 and CDR2: MNHEY, SVGAGI. The CDR3 contains 17 residues. V dropped 0 bases and J dropped 0 bases, with 12 bases sitting between them. In addition, the sample was reused for a study of T cells expressing NK-cell markers.

The source of this sequence is a woman between 18 and 29 years old in good health. The sample consisted of CD4+ T cells sorted from blood. V gene TRBV6-5 combines with J gene TRBJ2-1; weak D call: TRBD2 (6 bases). CDR3 DNA sequence: TGTGCCAGCAGTTACTCGCGGGACCACCCCTCCTACAATGAGCAGTTCTTC. It is translated as CASSYSRDHPSYNEQFF.